The next 14 T cell receptor beta chains were all read from a single sample in a study of blood T cell repertoires in COVID-19. Produced via immunoSEQ multiplex PCR; TCRdb's table is partial and in-frame only. This sample has about 150,000 clones, with roughly 88% found just once. The source material was PBMCs or T cells enriched from blood (not recorded which). The receptor source for this set is a man aged 70-80 years who had been exposed to COVID-19.

The CDR3 here is CASSLEGVANYGYTF. CDR3 sequence (DNA): TGTGCCAGCAGTTTAGAGGGGGTTGCTAACTATGGCTACACCTTC. V and J are TRBV27 and TRBJ1-2; a possible D gene is TRBD1 (6 bases). This CDR3 is built from 15 residues. V was shortened by 2 bases and J by 0 bases, with 10 bases between the two germline ends. Germline assignment: CDR1 MNHEY and CDR2 SMNVEV (reference sequence).

The V and J genes are TRBV6-5 and TRBJ1-1, with D tentatively TRBD1 (5 bases). V shed 5 bases and J shed 4 bases, with 5 bases lying between them. This CDR3 has 11 residues. Germline V gene lookup returns CDR1 MNHEY and CDR2 SVGAGI. CDR3 bases: TGTGCCAGCAGTAGGGGCACTGAAGCTTTCTTT. It yields the protein CASSRGTEAFF.

V gene TRBV5-4 combines with J gene TRBJ2-7; no firm D call. V lost 0 bases and J 5 bases, leaving 18 bases between the germline ends. CDR1 SGHNT and CDR2 YYREEE come from the germline V gene (reference sequence). This CDR3 comprises 16 residues. CDR3 sequence reads: CASSLDVSGPWDEQYF. Here the CDR3 DNA reads TGTGCCAGCAGCTTGGATGTTAGTGGGCCCTGGGACGAGCAGTACTTC. Full variable domain (outside the CDR3, taken from reference TRBV5-4 and TRBJ2-7): ETGVTQSPTHLIKTRGQQVTLRCSSQSGHNTVSWYQQALGQGPQFIFQYYREEENGRGNFPPRFSGLQFPNYSSELNVNALELDDSALYLCASSLDVSGPWDEQYFGPGTRLTVT.

The chain uses TRBV7-6 and TRBJ1-5; perhaps TRBD1 as D (5 bases). CDR1 SGHVS and CDR2 FNYEAQ come from the germline V gene. The CDR3 totals 13 residues. With 3 bases removed from V and 7 bases from J, the gap between germline ends came to 10 bases. CDR3 sequence reads: CASSLDTQQPQHF. DNA of the CDR3: TGTGCCAGCAGCTTGGACACCCAACAGCCCCAGCATTTT.

Regarding this clone: Other DNA sequences in this specimen translate into the identical CDR3. J is TRBJ2-7 and V is TRBV19; 10 nucleotides match TRBD1. The CDR3 consists of 14 residues. After removal of 1 base from V and 6 bases from J, the junction contained 3 bases not matched to a gene. CDR1 LNHDA and CDR2 SQIVND come from the germline V gene (reference sequence). The CDR3 sequence is CASSIGQGASEQYF. As DNA, the CDR3 is TGTGCCAGTAGTATAGGACAGGGGGCCTCCGAGCAGTACTTC.

V and J are TRBV19 and TRBJ2-1; TRBD2 matches at 8 bases. J gave up 5 bases and V 6 bases, and 9 bases lay outside the gene matches. The CDR3 spans 15 residues. CDR1 is LNHDA and CDR2 is SQIVND in the germline V gene (reference sequence). The CDR3 protein is CASRAAGTSNNEQFF. The CDR3 bases are TGTGCCAGTAGGGCAGCCGGGACTAGTAACAATGAGCAGTTCTTC. The full variable domain, completed using reference TRBV19 and TRBJ2-1, is DGGITQSPKYLFRKEGQNVTLSCEQNLNHDAMYWYRQDPGQGLRLIYYSQIVNDFQKGDIAEGYSVSREKKESFPLTVTSAQKNPTAFYLCASRAAGTSNNEQFFGPGTRLTVL.

The chain couples TRBV7-9 to TRBJ2-3, with 8 bases identical to TRBD2. With 3 bases clipped from V and 5 bases from J, the junction kept 4 bases outside the gene matches. The CDR3 length is 14 residues. Germline V CDR1 and CDR2: SEHNR, FQNEAQ (reference sequence). The DNA of the CDR3 is TGTGCCAGCAGCTTTATCGCGGGAGGAGATACGCAGTATTTT. Its protein product is CASSFIAGGDTQYF.

V and J are TRBV9 and TRBJ2-3; 7 nucleotides line up with TRBD1. V trimming: 5 bases; J trimming: 2 bases; junction bases outside the gene matches: 5. Germline lookup yields CDR1 SGDLS and CDR2 YYNGEE. The CDR3 covers 14 residues. The CDR3 DNA reads TGTGCCAGCAGACGGGACAGAATCACAGATACGCAGTATTTT. It yields the protein CASRRDRITDTQYF.

The chain couples TRBV5-8 to TRBJ1-4, with D perhaps matching TRBD1 (5 bases). Trimming took off 2 bases at V and 4 bases at J, with 15 bases between the two ends. CDR3 length equals 16 residues. The V gene's germline CDR1 is SGHTS and CDR2 YDEGEE. The CDR3 DNA reads as TGTGCCAGCAGCTTCCCCTTCCCGGGGGGTAATGAAAAACTGTTTTTT. Protein product: CASSFPFPGGNEKLFF.

The V call is TRBV2, the J call TRBJ1-4; D gene unclear. The CDR3 runs 14 residues. Trimming took off 7 bases at V and 0 bases at J, with 9 bases between the two ends. Germline values: CDR1 SNHLY, CDR2 FYNNEI. The CDR3 DNA reads as TGTGCCAGCAAGTCCAGTGCAACTAATGAAAAACTGTTTTTT. As protein: CASKSSATNEKLFF.

This chain connects TRBV13 to TRBJ2-3; the D is unclear. This CDR3 is 17 amino acids long. The ends were cut back, 5 bases at V and 0 bases at J, with 18 bases in the middle. Germline loops: CDR1 PRHDT, CDR2 FYEKMQ (reference sequence). The CDR3 DNA is TGTGCCAGCAGCCTTGGTCAGCAGCGCCTTAGCACAGATACGCAGTATTTT. This sequence encodes CASSLGQQRLSTDTQYF.

The genes are TRBV11-2 and TRBJ2-3; no clear D. CDR3 length equals 12 residues. CDR1 is SGHAT and CDR2 is FQNNGV in the germline V gene. Trimming shortened V by 7 bases and J by 3 bases, and 8 bases separated the two germline ends. The CDR3 sequence: CASTPSTDTQYF. DNA of the CDR3: TGTGCCAGCACCCCTAGTACAGATACGCAGTATTTT. Using reference TRBV11-2 and TRBJ2-3 for the parts outside the CDR3, the full variable domain is EAGVAQSPRYKIIEKRQSVAFWCNPISGHATLYWYQQILGQGPKLLIQFQNNGVVDDSQLPKDRFSAERLKGVDSTLKIQPAKLEDSAVYLCASTPSTDTQYFGPGTRLTVL.

The chain recombines TRBV6-2 or TRBV6-3 with TRBJ2-6; 8 bases agree with TRBD1. Germline trimming cut 4 bases from V and 15 bases from J; bases unmatched to any gene: 11. The CDR3 extends over 14 amino acids. Per the germline V gene, CDR1 is MNHEY and CDR2 is SVGEGT. CDR3 sequence: CASSLGRGPVDLTF. CDR3 in DNA: TGTGCCAGCAGTTTGGGCAGGGGGCCAGTGGACCTGACTTTC.

This clone came up a few times. The V and J genes are TRBV7-6 and TRBJ1-6; TRBD1 is a possible D gene (5 bases). Germline values: CDR1 SGHVS, CDR2 FNYEAQ. Trimming left V 5 bases short and J 8 bases short, with 13 bases between. The CDR3 runs to 14 residues. The CDR3 DNA reads as TGTGCCAGCAGCGGACAAGGGGTCGATTCACCCCTCCACTTT. This codes for CASSGQGVDSPLHF.